This TCR beta chain is from a study of T cell changes during pregnancy in multiple sclerosis. The germline CDR1 and CDR2 sequences are SQVTM and ANQGSEA. The CDR3 runs 13 residues. V gave up 4 bases and J gave up 0 bases, with 7 bases separating them. TCRdb keeps only in-frame clones here, not all; method: immunoSEQ multiplex PCR. The repertoire holds around 88,000 clones, with 85% to 95% as singletons. The clonotype comes from a female donor with multiple sclerosis, enrolled in a pregnancy study. Source: peripheral blood, taken in the first trimester of pregnancy. The V gene is TRBV29-1, the J gene TRBJ2-1; D uncertain. The CDR3 sequence: CSVGHNSYNEQFF. For the CDR3, the DNA is TGCAGCGTTGGACACAACTCCTACAATGAGCAGTTCTTC.